The T cell receptor (beta chain) described here comes from a study of blood T cell repertoires in COVID-19. Study in general: T cells, B-cell-depleted T cells, or PBMCs supplied cDNA or gDNA.

Original processing methods: Reference gene primers were amplified, and this amplification served to estimate nucleated cell counts. Profiled with immunoSEQ multiplex PCR; TCRdb holds only in-frame clones, not every one. V, J and clone size were drawn from that table, and D and trimming were deduced from the DNA. The sample lists roughly 190,000 clones; under 85% were seen once. The germline V gene encodes CDR1 LGHNA and CDR2 YNFKEQ. Trimming removed 3 bases from V and 2 bases from J, with 20 bases in between. CDR3 length: 18 residues. V usage is TRBV4-2 and J usage is TRBJ2-1; D possibly corresponds to TRBD1 (6 bases). The sequence came from a woman aged 40-49 years with acute or convalescent COVID-19. Sequences were obtained from peripheral blood. CDR3 nucleotide sequence: TGTGCCAGCAGCCACCCCTCGCCACCCCGGGACACCTACAATGAGCAGTTCTTC. This encodes CASSHPSPPRDTYNEQFF.